One T cell receptor (beta chain) is described in this entry. Original handling: The authors estimated nucleated cell counts from reference gene primer amplification. The data were produced by immunoSEQ multiplex PCR, yet TCRdb's version contains in-frame clones alone and is incomplete. The V and J calls and clone size come from that table; D and trimming were worked out from the DNA. The sample lists about 150,000 clones, 70% to 90% occurring once. During active infection, Seattle patients enrolled and were then monitored through disease. Per germline, CDR1 SGHAT and CDR2 FQNNGV. V shed 5 bases and J 6 bases; nucleotides not matched to a gene: 9. The CDR3 length is 16 residues. The source of the sample is a study of blood T cell repertoires in COVID-19. Whole-study context: Some COVID-19 samples were acute and others convalescent; all came from the United States, Italy and Spain.

The sequenced material came from peripheral blood. The chain links TRBV11-2 to TRBJ2-2; 10 bases fit TRBD1. The sequence was collected from a man older than 75 with COVID-19, enrolled during active disease. The CDR3 DNA reads TGTGCCAGCAGCCCACCGGGACAGGGGTATCCCGGGGAGCTGTTTTTT. The encoded protein is CASSPPGQGYPGELFF. The full variable domain, rest sourced from reference TRBV11-2 and TRBJ2-2, is EAGVAQSPRYKIIEKRQSVAFWCNPISGHATLYWYQQILGQGPKLLIQFQNNGVVDDSQLPKDRFSAERLKGVDSTLKIQPAKLEDSAVYLCASSPPGQGYPGELFFGEGSRLTVL.